This TCR beta chain appears in the sequencing data of a study of cytomegalovirus exposure and HLA in healthy donors. Use of 60 Vbeta and 13 Jbeta primers characterized the PCR. Using immunoSEQ multiplex PCR, the repertoire was profiled, and TCRdb retains in-frame clones only, with some absent. The sample yields roughly 120,000 clones, around 80% seen once. This clonotype was obtained from a woman in her twenties or thirties in good health and CMV-seronegative. Sequencing used PBMCs.

The chain's CDR3 is CASSPKVRGSYEQYF. CDR3 DNA sequence: TGTGCCAGCAGCCCAAAAGTTCGGGGTTCCTACGAGCAGTACTTC. V gene TRBV7-9 combines with J gene TRBJ2-7; D possibly corresponds to TRBD2 (5 bases). Germline V CDR1 and CDR2: SEHNR, FQNEAQ (reference sequence). Between the trimmed V and J ends, which lost 5 bases and 1 base, there was a span of 15 bases. This CDR3 is 15 amino acids long. Supplemented by reference TRBV7-9 and TRBJ2-7, the full variable domain reads DTGVSQNPRHKITKRGQNVTFRCDPISEHNRLYWYRQTLGQGPEFLTYFQNEAQLEKSRLLSDRFSAERPKGSFSTLEIQRTEQGDSAMYLCASSPKVRGSYEQYFGPGTRLTVT.